What follows are 29 T cell receptor beta chains derived from one specimen sequenced in a study of shared clonotypes between healthy human individuals. Clones were read by immunoSEQ multiplex PCR, and TCRdb kept only the in-frame ones, dropping some. The sample yields millions of clones, 85% to 95% seen once. What was sequenced was naive CD4+ T cells sorted from blood. Subset reported: CD45RA+ positively selected. The receptors were sampled from a man between 18 and 35 years old in good health.

The chain couples TRBV6-5 to TRBJ1-2; the D is unclear. Trimming took 6 bases from V and 2 from J, leaving 10 bases between them. This CDR3 contains 13 residues. Germline values: CDR1 MNHEY, CDR2 SVGAGI. The CDR3 here is CASRKAGNYGYTF. Written as DNA, the CDR3 is TGTGCCAGCAGAAAGGCAGGAAACTATGGCTACACCTTC.

The chain is built from TRBV5-4 and TRBJ2-4; weak D call: TRBD2 (5 bases). Trimming pared 1 base from V and 3 bases from J, leaving 17 bases between. This CDR3 has 17 residues. Looked up from germline, CDR1 is SGHNT and CDR2 is YYREEE (reference sequence). The CDR3 DNA follows: TGTGCCAGCAGCTTGTTTGGGGAGTCTTTACTCAAAAACATTCAGTACTTC. Amino acids: CASSLFGESLLKNIQYF.

The V gene is TRBV18, the J gene TRBJ2-7; perhaps TRBD1 as D (6 bases). Trimming cost V 3 bases and J 6 bases, with 9 bases left between them. Germline values: CDR1 KGHSH, CDR2 LQKENI. This CDR3 comprises 12 residues. The CDR3 nucleotides read TGTGCCAGCTCACCGGTACAGGGCGAGCAGTACTTC. It codes for CASSPVQGEQYF.

This clone has a single count. V is TRBV18 and J is TRBJ1-3; D unresolved. The V gene lost 2 bases and the J gene lost 0 bases, with 8 bases spanning the gap. This CDR3 region has 15 residues. In germline, CDR1 is KGHSH, CDR2 LQKENI. This chain's CDR3 is CASSPTAHSGNTIYF. CDR3 bases: TGTGCCAGCTCACCAACGGCCCACTCTGGAAACACCATATATTTT. Using reference TRBV18 and TRBJ1-3 for the parts outside the CDR3, the full variable domain is NAGVMQNPRHLVRRRGQEARLRCSPMKGHSHVYWYRQLPEEGLKFMVYLQKENIIDESGMPKERFSAEFPKEGPSILRIQQVVRGDSAAYFCASSPTAHSGNTIYFGEGSWLTVV.

This sequence joins TRBV12-2 and TRBJ1-4. TRBV12-2 is a pseudogene segment. The CDR3 sequence is 18 residues long. In DNA, the CDR3 is TGTGCAAGTCGCTTAGTCTATCCCTCCTTCAAAAAAAATGAAAAACTGTTTTTT. Amino acids: CASRLVYPSFKKNEKLFF.

V is TRBV6-6 and J is TRBJ2-1; D gene ambiguous. Germline-derived CDR1 and CDR2 are MNHNY and SVGAGI (reference sequence). The CDR3 extends over 16 amino acids. V lost 0 bases and J lost 9, with 18 bases in between. In DNA, the CDR3 is TGTGCCAGCAGTTACTCTGGGCCGGCAGGAAACCCTGAGCAGTTCTTC. Protein product: CASSYSGPAGNPEQFF.

The chain joins TRBV19 to TRBJ1-6; tentative D call: TRBD1 (6 bases). V was shortened by 4 bases and J by 5 bases, with 18 bases between the two germline ends. The CDR3 sequence is 17 residues long. CDR1 LNHDA and CDR2 SQIVND come from the germline V gene (reference sequence). The CDR3 loop reads CASSTRQGRLDNSPLHF. The DNA for the CDR3 is TGTGCCAGTAGTACTCGGCAGGGGAGGTTGGATAATTCACCCCTCCACTTT.

The chain couples TRBV28 to TRBJ1-5; 7 bases line up with TRBD1. Germline V CDR1 and CDR2: MDHEN, SYDVKM. The ends lost 6 bases at V and 1 base at J; junction bases unmatched: 6. The CDR3 is 15 residues long. The CDR3 loop is CASRRQGGSNQPQHF. CDR3 DNA sequence: TGTGCCAGCAGGAGACAGGGCGGGAGCAATCAGCCCCAGCATTTT.

The chain carries TRBV29-1 and TRBJ2-1; 10 bases fit TRBD2. CDR3 length: 14 residues. The germline V gene has CDR1 SQVTM and CDR2 ANQGSEA. V lost 2 bases to trimming and J lost 13 bases; unmatched junction nucleotides: 11. Written as DNA, the CDR3 is TGCAGCGTTGAACCCAGCCTAGCGGGAGCGGAACAGTTCTTC. Its translation is CSVEPSLAGAEQFF.

This clone was found once. The CDR3 DNA reads TGTGCCAGCAGCTTGGATGGCCGGGGAGGAGGTGAAAAACTGTTTTTT. It translates to CASSLDGRGGGEKLFF. The V call is TRBV7-9, the J call TRBJ1-4; D not certain. Germline assignment: CDR1 SEHNR and CDR2 FQNEAQ (reference sequence). Trimming left V 3 bases short and J 7 bases short, with 18 bases between. This CDR3 contains 16 residues.

This chain connects TRBV27 to TRBJ1-1, with 11 bases lining up with TRBD1. This CDR3 is 16 amino acids long. Trimming took 5 bases from V and 1 from J; bases not matched to a gene: 6. The germline gives CDR1 MNHEY, CDR2 SMNVEV (reference sequence). CDR3 in DNA: TGTGCCAGCAGTGAGGACAGGGGGCCCTCGAACACTGAAGCTTTCTTT. Translation: CASSEDRGPSNTEAFF.

J is TRBJ2-7 and V is TRBV18; TRBD2 matches at 14 bases. After removal of 3 bases from V and 4 bases from J, the junction contained 8 bases not matched to a gene. This CDR3 spans 17 amino acids. Germline-derived CDR1 and CDR2 are KGHSH and LQKENI. CDR3 region: CASSPRGTSGSEYEQYF. CDR3 sequence (DNA): TGTGCCAGCTCACCCCGCGGGACTAGCGGGAGCGAATACGAGCAGTACTTC.

Regarding this clone: The same CDR3 is also encoded by other DNA sequences in this sample. The rearrangement links TRBV28 to TRBJ1-5; 7 bases fit TRBD1. V gave up 5 bases and J gave up 3 bases; unmatched junction bases: 4. Germline lookup yields CDR1 MDHEN and CDR2 SYDVKM. The CDR3 extends over 14 amino acids. The CDR3 loop reads CASSLGTVNQPQHF. CDR3 in DNA: TGTGCCAGCAGTCTCGGGACAGTCAATCAGCCCCAGCATTTT.

The chain combines TRBV7-2 with TRBJ1-1; D is unclear. The CDR3 covers 13 residues. Between the trimmed V and J ends, which lost 5 bases and 2 bases, there was a span of 9 bases. CDR1 SGHTA and CDR2 FQGNSA come from the germline V gene. CDR3 protein: CASSPGGNTEAFF. The CDR3 nucleotides read TGTGCCAGCAGCCCCGGAGGCAACACTGAAGCTTTCTTT.

As to this clone: This specimen includes other DNA sequences encoding the same CDR3. This chain uses TRBV30 with TRBJ1-5; 7 nucleotides match TRBD1. The CDR3 is 16 amino acids. CDR1 GTSNPN and CDR2 SVGIG come from the germline V gene (reference sequence). Trimming removed 0 bases from V and 4 bases from J; junction bases left unmatched: 9. The CDR3 protein is CAWSVRRGGGNQPQHF. The CDR3 DNA sequence: TGTGCCTGGAGTGTACGAAGAGGGGGCGGGAATCAGCCCCAGCATTTT.

This chain joins TRBV7-9 and TRBJ2-7, with 8 positions matching TRBD2. Trimming removed 4 bases from V and 2 bases from J; junction bases left unmatched: 4. Germline values: CDR1 SEHNR, CDR2 FQNEAQ (reference sequence). The CDR3 totals 14 residues. The CDR3 coding sequence is TGTGCCAGCAGCTCGGGACTAGTAGCCTACGAGCAGTACTTC. It encodes CASSSGLVAYEQYF.

This chain connects TRBV30 to TRBJ1-2; D not certain. Between the trimmed V and J ends, which lost 0 bases and 8 bases, there was a span of 16 bases. Per the germline V gene, CDR1 is GTSNPN and CDR2 is SVGIG (reference sequence). CDR3 size: 14 residues. CDR3 sequence: CAWSVGGLSGGYTF. DNA for the CDR3: TGTGCCTGGAGTGTAGGTGGGCTAAGTGGGGGCTACACCTTC.

This chain joins TRBV19 and TRBJ1-1; D unclear. The CDR3 is 14 amino acids. The germline V gene has CDR1 LNHDA and CDR2 SQIVND (reference sequence). Trimming stripped 3 bases from V and 1 base from J, with 9 bases between. CDR3 sequence (DNA): TGTGCCAGTAGTATGGGAGCTCCGAACACTGAAGCTTTCTTT. Translated, it gives CASSMGAPNTEAFF.

The chain couples TRBV5-1 to TRBJ2-1; D perhaps matches TRBD1 (6 bases). There are 16 residues in the CDR3. V was cut by 0 bases and J by 1 base, with 11 bases left in between. Germline lookup yields CDR1 SGHRS and CDR2 YFSETQ. DNA of the CDR3: TGCGCCAGCAGCTTGGCCAACAGGGCATCCTACAATGAGCAGTTCTTC. Protein: CASSLANRASYNEQFF.

A word on this clone: This specimen includes other DNA sequences encoding the same CDR3. The chain employs TRBV19 and TRBJ2-7, with 8 bases lining up with TRBD1. V lost 8 bases to trimming and J lost 3 bases; unmatched junction nucleotides: 3. Germline CDR1 LNHDA, CDR2 SQIVND (reference sequence). This CDR3 has 12 residues. The CDR3 region is CASSGQGYEQYF. CDR3 coding DNA: TGTGCCAGTTCCGGACAGGGCTACGAGCAGTACTTC.

V gene TRBV7-2 combines with J gene TRBJ2-3; 7 nucleotides align to TRBD1. The trim removed 5 bases at V and 6 bases at J, leaving 14 bases unmatched. CDR1 and CDR2 (germline): SGHTA, FQGNSA. The CDR3 loop spans 16 amino acids. CDR3 sequence reads: CASSRWALQGLDTQYF. CDR3 coding DNA: TGTGCCAGCAGCCGCTGGGCCTTACAGGGGCTGGATACGCAGTATTTT.

The chain has TRBV30 and TRBJ2-1; D is unresolved. The CDR3 has 12 residues. Germline CDR1 reads GTSNPN; CDR2 reads SVGIG (reference sequence). With 4 bases removed from V and 4 bases from J, the gap between germline ends came to 8 bases. Here the CDR3 reads CAWNWRYNEQFF. The CDR3 nucleotides are TGTGCCTGGAATTGGAGATACAATGAGCAGTTCTTC.

In regard to this clone: One junction end disagrees with the germline gene, perhaps due to a read error. The V and J genes are TRBV30 and TRBJ2-7, with a possible D match to TRBD1 (6 bases). Germline loops: CDR1 GTSNPN, CDR2 SVGIG (reference sequence). The CDR3 totals 11 residues. CDR3 coding DNA: TGTGCCTGGAGTCTTGCAGGGGTGGGAAGGTTC. This sequence encodes CAWSLAGVGRF.

This chain links TRBV5-8 with TRBJ2-2; 8 bases fit TRBD2. The CDR3 totals 16 residues. The trim removed 1 base at V and 3 bases at J, leaving 5 bases unmatched. Germline CDR1 SGHTS, CDR2 YDEGEE. The CDR3 DNA sequence: TGTGCCAGCAGCTTGAACAGCGGGAGCTACACCGGGGAGCTGTTTTTT. It codes for CASSLNSGSYTGELFF.

The count of this clone is one. The chain recombines TRBV6-5 with TRBJ2-5, with D tentatively TRBD1 (6 bases). The germline V and J ends were trimmed by 5 bases and 3 bases, with 13 bases remaining between them. Germline lookup yields CDR1 MNHEY and CDR2 SVGAGI. The CDR3 covers 14 residues. As DNA, the CDR3 is TGTGCCAGCAGTCGCCAACAGGGAAAAGAGACCCAGTACTTC. Translating gives CASSRQQGKETQYF.

V usage is TRBV2 and J usage is TRBJ1-2; 8 nucleotides match TRBD1. The CDR3 loop spans 14 amino acids. V was pared by 6 bases and J by 7 bases, with 10 bases of the junction left unmatched. Germline V CDR1 and CDR2: SNHLY, FYNNEI. The CDR3 is CASRRGQGFGGYTF. As DNA, the CDR3 is TGTGCCAGCAGGAGAGGACAGGGTTTCGGTGGCTACACCTTC.

The genes are TRBV11-2 and TRBJ2-7, with 7 nucleotides matching TRBD2. The germline gives CDR1 SGHAT, CDR2 FQNNGV. The trim removed 2 bases at V and 2 bases at J, leaving 6 bases unmatched. CDR3 length: 15 residues. CDR3 protein: CASSLTSGMTYEQYF. As DNA, the CDR3 is TGTGCCAGCAGCTTAACCAGCGGGATGACCTACGAGCAGTACTTC.

This chain uses TRBV7-6 with TRBJ2-5; D is uncertain. Germline lookup yields CDR1 SGHVS and CDR2 FNYEAQ. V was shortened by 0 bases and J by 5 bases, with 7 bases between the two germline ends. This CDR3 contains 13 residues. CDR3 sequence (DNA): TGTGCCAGCAGCTTAGCGTTAGTGGAGACCCAGTACTTC. Amino acid sequence: CASSLALVETQYF. Based on the CDR3 plus reference TRBV7-6 and TRBJ2-5, the full variable domain is GAGVSQSPRYKVTKRGQDVALRCDPISGHVSLYWYRQALGQGPEFLTYFNYEAQQDKSGLPNDRFSAERPEGSISTLTIQRTEQRDSAMYRCASSLALVETQYFGPGTRLLVL.

The chain combines TRBV5-8 with TRBJ1-3, with D perhaps matching TRBD1 (5 bases). Germline V gene sequence: CDR1 SGHTS, CDR2 YDEGEE. The CDR3 is 14 amino acids. The V and J ends lost 1 base and 4 bases respectively, with 9 bases between them. The CDR3 spells CASSLSGIGNTIYF. The CDR3 DNA is TGTGCCAGCAGCTTGTCAGGGATCGGAAACACCATATATTTT.